This TCR beta chain was obtained from a study of cytomegalovirus exposure and HLA in healthy donors. Findings and caveats of the study: Reportedly, HLA-A and HLA-B alleles of most subjects were accurately predicted from TCR beta. In a later analysis, V- and J-gene trimming of beta chains associated with a DCLRE1C missense variant, replicated independently. Later analysis found that TCR beta chains associated with HLA were more clonally expanded than other, equally common chains.

The V end lost 2 bases, the J end lost 8 bases, and 15 bases lay between the germline ends. CDR3 length equals 14 residues. Germline CDR1 and CDR2: SNHLY and FYNNEI. Primers: 60 Vbeta forward and 13 Jbeta reverse. Produced via immunoSEQ multiplex PCR; TCRdb's table is partial and in-frame only. There are roughly 72,000 clones in the sample; 79% occur only once, and 22% lies in the top ten. For this clone: Its cognate antigen is unknown.

The sequence derives from a woman in her forties in good health and CMV-seropositive. The sample was PBMCs. V usage is TRBV2 and J usage is TRBJ1-2; D may be TRBD1 (5 bases). CDR3 sequence (DNA): TGTGCCAGCAGTGAACGGGGGTCAACGGGAGGCTACACCTTC. Protein sequence: CASSERGSTGGYTF.